The subject of this entry is one TCR beta chain. The antigen remains undetermined. As for time point: newly diagnosed GD, antithyroid drugs for less than 3 months. Scientists built the TCR library using RNA that was extracted from PBMCs. V lost 3 bases and J lost 4; bases outside the gene matches: 4. Germline V gene sequence: CDR1 SGHNT, CDR2 YYREEE (reference sequence). CDR3 length: 15 residues. This specimen comes from a study of regulatory T cells in long-lasting Graves disease. For the study at large: Graves' patients, diagnosed recently, had received antithyroid drugs under 3 months. Study results and limitations: Sample size, which was small, may have reduced accuracy.

Arm-PCR of CDR3 regions and iRepertoire HTBI primers were used to build TCR beta libraries. MiXCR, applied by TCRdb to the multiplex PCR reads, yields one record per CDR3 protein. This table holds 370,000 or so distinct CDR3 sequences, roughly 15% found once. This sample also belongs to another study, concerning T cells in Graves' hyperthyroidism and ophthalmopathy. From that report: Uncontrolled infection, other autoimmune disease, pregnancy or lactation excluded patients.

The clonotype originates from a young woman with Graves disease. The material sequenced was peripheral blood mononuclear cells (PBMCs), taken at new diagnosis, from a patient treated with antithyroid drugs. This sequence joins TRBV5-4 and TRBJ2-2, with TRBD1 identical over 9 bases. CDR3 DNA sequence: TGTGCCAGCAGCTCCGGGACAGGGTTCACCGGGGAGCTGTTTTTT. Residues: CASSSGTGFTGELFF. The whole variable domain, remainder taken from reference TRBV5-4 and TRBJ2-2, is ETGVTQSPTHLIKTRGQQVTLRCSSQSGHNTVSWYQQALGQGPQFIFQYYREEENGRGNFPPRFSGLQFPNYSSELNVNALELDDSALYLCASSSGTGFTGELFFGEGSRLTVL.